This TCR beta chain was captured in a study of radiation and T cells in renal cell carcinoma. Time point: blood 4 weeks post-SBRT, at nephrectomy. Treatment given: 15 Gy SBRT to primary tumor, nephrectomy 4 weeks later. Nephrectomy followed 15 Gy stereotactic body radiation by 4 weeks. The method was immunoSEQ multiplex PCR; TCRdb's version includes in-frame clones alone and lacks a portion of them. The table lists roughly 58,000 clones, roughly 80% of them singletons, with roughly 6.8% in the top ten. V was trimmed by 7 bases and J by 1 base, leaving 20 bases between them. The CDR3 totals 17 residues. CDR1 is LNHDA and CDR2 is SQIVND in the germline V gene (reference sequence).

This chain links TRBV19 with TRBJ1-5, with no clear D. The sequence came from a man aged 60 to 69 with renal cell carcinoma. The sequenced sample was blood, obtained from a patient whose treatment included radiotherapy and nephrectomy. CDR3 loop: CASKWQATRESNQPQHF. The CDR3 region has the DNA TGTGCCAGTAAATGGCAGGCAACCAGAGAGAGCAATCAGCCCCAGCATTTT.